This TCR beta chain was recorded in a study of blood T cells in healthy people across ages. Study-wide points: Higher diversity and more naive CD4+ cells were features of long-lived donors, compared to aged donors. Roughly linear age-related decline in beta diversity appeared, significant by age around 42. There was no known CMV status for donors, so expanded clonotype changes were possibly confounded.

J lost 5 bases, V lost 7 bases, and 7 bases had no gene match. The V gene's germline CDR1 is SGHTA and CDR2 FQGNSA. The CDR3 contains 13 residues. On this clonotype: The antigen remains unidentified.

Primed by a sample-barcoded 5' primer and a J-beta primer mix, a second PCR proceeded for 7 to 11 cycles. TCRdb independently ran MiXCR on the 5' RACE reads; one entry per CDR3 protein. The sample has approximately 680,000 distinct CDR3 sequences; roughly 32% are singletons. The sequence was obtained from a woman aged 80 or over in good health. The sample was blood. This chain links TRBV7-2 with TRBJ1-2, with 7 bases identical to TRBD1. CDR3 loop: CASNIDRVYGYTF. The DNA for the CDR3 is TGTGCCAGCAACATCGACAGGGTGTATGGCTACACCTTC.